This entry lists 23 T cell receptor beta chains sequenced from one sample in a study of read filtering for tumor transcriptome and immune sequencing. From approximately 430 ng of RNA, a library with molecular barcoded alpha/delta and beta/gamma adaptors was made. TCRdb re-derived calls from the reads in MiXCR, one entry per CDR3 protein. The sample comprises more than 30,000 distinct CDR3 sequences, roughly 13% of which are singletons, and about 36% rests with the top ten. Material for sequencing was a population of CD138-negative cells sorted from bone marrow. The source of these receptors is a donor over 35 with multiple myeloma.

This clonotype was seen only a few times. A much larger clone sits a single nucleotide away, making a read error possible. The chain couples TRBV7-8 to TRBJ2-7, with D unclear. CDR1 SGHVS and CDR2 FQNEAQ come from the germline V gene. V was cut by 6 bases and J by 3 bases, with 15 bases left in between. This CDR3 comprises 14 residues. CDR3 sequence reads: CASRADHSDYEQYF. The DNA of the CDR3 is TGTGCCAGCAGAGCCGACCACTCCGACTACGAGCAGTACTTC.

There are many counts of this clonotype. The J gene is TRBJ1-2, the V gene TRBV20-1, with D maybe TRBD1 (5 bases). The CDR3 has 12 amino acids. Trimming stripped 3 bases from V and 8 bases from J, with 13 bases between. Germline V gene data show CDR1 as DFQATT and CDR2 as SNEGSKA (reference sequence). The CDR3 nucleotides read TGCAGTGCTAGTCTACCAGGGAACGGCTACACCTTC. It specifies CSASLPGNGYTF.

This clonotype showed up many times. The CDR3 reads CASSKGTLETQYF. In DNA, the CDR3 is TGTGCCAGCAGTAAGGGGACATTAGAGACCCAGTACTTC. The genes are TRBV28 and TRBJ2-5, with TRBD1 as a possible D gene (6 bases). The germline gives CDR1 MDHEN, CDR2 SYDVKM. The ends were cut back, 5 bases at V and 4 bases at J, with 11 bases in the middle. The CDR3 has 13 amino acids.

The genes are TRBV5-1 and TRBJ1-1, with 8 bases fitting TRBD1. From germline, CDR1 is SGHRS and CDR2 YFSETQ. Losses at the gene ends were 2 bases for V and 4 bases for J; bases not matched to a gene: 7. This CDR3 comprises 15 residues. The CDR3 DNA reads TGCGCCAGCAGCTTCAATCAGGGGGCGCGCACTGAAGCTTTCTTT. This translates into CASSFNQGARTEAFF. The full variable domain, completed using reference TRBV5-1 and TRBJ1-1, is KAGVTQTPRYLIKTRGQQVTLSCSPISGHRSVSWYQQTPGQGLQFLFEYFSETQRNKGNFPGRFSGRQFSNSRSEMNVSTLELGDSALYLCASSFNQGARTEAFFGQGTRLTVV.

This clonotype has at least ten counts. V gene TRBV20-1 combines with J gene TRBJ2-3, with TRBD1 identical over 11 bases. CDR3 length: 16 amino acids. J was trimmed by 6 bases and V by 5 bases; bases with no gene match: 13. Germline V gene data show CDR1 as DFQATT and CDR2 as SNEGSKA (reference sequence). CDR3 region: CSAYPGQGALGDTQYF. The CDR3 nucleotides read TGCAGTGCTTACCCCGGACAGGGGGCGCTTGGGGATACGCAGTATTTT.

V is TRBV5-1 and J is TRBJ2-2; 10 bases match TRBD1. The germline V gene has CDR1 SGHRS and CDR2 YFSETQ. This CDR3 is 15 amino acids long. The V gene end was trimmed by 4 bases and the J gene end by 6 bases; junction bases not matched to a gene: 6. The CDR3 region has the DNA TGCGCCAGCAGCGGGGGACAGGGGTCGGCCGGGGAGCTGTTTTTT. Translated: CASSGGQGSAGELFF.

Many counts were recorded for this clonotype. The CDR3 sequence is CASSPSGRASYEQYF. For the CDR3, the DNA is TGTGCCAGCTCCCCTAGCGGGAGGGCCTCCTACGAGCAGTACTTC. The genes are TRBV7-9 and TRBJ2-7; 12 bases align to TRBD2. The germline gives CDR1 SEHNR, CDR2 FQNEAQ (reference sequence). The J segment lost 0 bases and the V segment lost 8 bases, leaving 5 bases of the junction unmatched. The CDR3 extends over 15 amino acids.

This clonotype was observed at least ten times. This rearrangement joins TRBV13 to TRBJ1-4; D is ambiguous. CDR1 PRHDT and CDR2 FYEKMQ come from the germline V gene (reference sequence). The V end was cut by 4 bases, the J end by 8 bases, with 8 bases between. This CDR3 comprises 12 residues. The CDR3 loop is CASSSWGEKLFF. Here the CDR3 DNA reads TGTGCCAGCAGCTCTTGGGGAGAAAAACTGTTTTTT.

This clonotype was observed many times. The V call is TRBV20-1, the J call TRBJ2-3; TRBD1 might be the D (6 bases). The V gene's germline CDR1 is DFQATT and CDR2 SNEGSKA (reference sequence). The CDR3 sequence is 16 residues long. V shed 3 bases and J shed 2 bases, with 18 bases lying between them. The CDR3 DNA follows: TGCAGTGCTAGGCACGGGACACCAGGCTTCACAGATACGCAGTATTTT. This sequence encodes CSARHGTPGFTDTQYF.

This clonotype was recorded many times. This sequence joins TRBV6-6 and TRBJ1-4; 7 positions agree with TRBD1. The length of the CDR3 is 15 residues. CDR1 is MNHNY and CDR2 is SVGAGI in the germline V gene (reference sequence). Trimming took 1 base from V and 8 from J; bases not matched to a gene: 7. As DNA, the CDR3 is TGTGCCAGCAGTTACTACAGGGGAAAAGGCGAAAAACTGTTTTTT. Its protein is CASSYYRGKGEKLFF.

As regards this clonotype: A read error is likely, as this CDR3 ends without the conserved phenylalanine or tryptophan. The CDR3 is CASSPPAEWDTQYL. CDR3 coding DNA: TGTGCCAGCTCACCACCAGCGGAATGGGATACGCAGTATTTA. The chain couples TRBV18 to TRBJ2-3, with a tentative D call TRBD2 (5 bases). This CDR3 comprises 14 residues. From germline, CDR1 is KGHSH and CDR2 LQKENI. Trimming left V 0 bases short and J 6 bases short, with 10 bases between.

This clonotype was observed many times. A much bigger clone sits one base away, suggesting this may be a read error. CDR3 protein: CASSLAQGERFF. CDR3 nucleotide sequence: TGTGCCAGCAGCTTAGCTCAAGGGGAGCGGTTCTTC. The gene calls are TRBV7-2 and TRBJ2-1; D is tentatively TRBD1 or TRBD2 (5 bases each). In germline, CDR1 is SGHTA, CDR2 FQGNSA. CDR3 length: 12 amino acids.

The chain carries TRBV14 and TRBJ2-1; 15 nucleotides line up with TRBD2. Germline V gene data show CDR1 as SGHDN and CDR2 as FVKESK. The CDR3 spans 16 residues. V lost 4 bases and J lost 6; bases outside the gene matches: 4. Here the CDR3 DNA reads TGTGCCAGCAGCCCTCGGACTAGCGGGAGGGCCAATGAGCAGTTCTTC. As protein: CASSPRTSGRANEQFF.

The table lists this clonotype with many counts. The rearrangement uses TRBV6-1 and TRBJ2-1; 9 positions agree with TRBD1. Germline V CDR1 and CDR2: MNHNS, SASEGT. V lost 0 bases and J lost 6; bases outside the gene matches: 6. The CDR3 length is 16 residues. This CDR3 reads CASSEALGQGFNEQFF. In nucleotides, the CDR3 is TGTGCCAGCAGTGAAGCGTTGGGACAGGGATTCAATGAGCAGTTCTTC.

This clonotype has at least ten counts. In DNA form, the CDR3 reads TGCAGTGCTAGACCCACCGGTGCTTTAATCCTCTACGAGCAGTACTTC. Amino acids: CSARPTGALILYEQYF. The chain combines TRBV20-1 with TRBJ2-7; D unresolved. Trimming removed 2 bases at V and 3 bases at J, with 20 bases between. CDR3 length equals 16 residues. Per the germline V gene, CDR1 is DFQATT and CDR2 is SNEGSKA (reference sequence).

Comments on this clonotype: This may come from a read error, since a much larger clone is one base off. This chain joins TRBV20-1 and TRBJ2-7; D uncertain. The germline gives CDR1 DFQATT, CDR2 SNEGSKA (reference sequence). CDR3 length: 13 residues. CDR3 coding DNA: TGCAGTGCTAGAGGGTTATGGTCCTACGAGCGGTACTTC. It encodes CSARGLWSYERYF.

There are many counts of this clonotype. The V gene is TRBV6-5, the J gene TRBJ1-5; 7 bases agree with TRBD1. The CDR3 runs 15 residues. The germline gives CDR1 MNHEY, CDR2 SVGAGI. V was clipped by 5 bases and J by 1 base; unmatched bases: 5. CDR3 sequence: CASSPLQGSNQPQHF. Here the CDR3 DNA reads TGTGCCAGCAGTCCGCTACAGGGGAGCAATCAGCCCCAGCATTTT.

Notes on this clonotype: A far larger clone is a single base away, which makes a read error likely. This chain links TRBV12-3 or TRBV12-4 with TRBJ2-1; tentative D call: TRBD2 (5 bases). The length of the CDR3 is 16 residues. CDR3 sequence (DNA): TGTGCCAGCAGTTTAAGGCTAGCCTTATTGGGCAATAAGCAGTTCTTC. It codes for CASSLRLALLGNKQFF.

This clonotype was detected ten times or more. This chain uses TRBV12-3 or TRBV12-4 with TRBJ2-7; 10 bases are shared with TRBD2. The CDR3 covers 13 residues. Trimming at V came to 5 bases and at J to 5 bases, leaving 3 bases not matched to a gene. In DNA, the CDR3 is TGTGCCAGCAGTCTACTAGCGGGACACGAGCAGTACTTC. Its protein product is CASSLLAGHEQYF.

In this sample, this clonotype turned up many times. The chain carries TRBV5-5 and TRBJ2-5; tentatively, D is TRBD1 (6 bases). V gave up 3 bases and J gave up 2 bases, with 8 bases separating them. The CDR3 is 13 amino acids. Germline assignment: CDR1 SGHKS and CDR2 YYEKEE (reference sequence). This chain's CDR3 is CASSSGQQETQYF. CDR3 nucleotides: TGTGCCAGCAGCTCCGGACAGCAAGAGACCCAGTACTTC.

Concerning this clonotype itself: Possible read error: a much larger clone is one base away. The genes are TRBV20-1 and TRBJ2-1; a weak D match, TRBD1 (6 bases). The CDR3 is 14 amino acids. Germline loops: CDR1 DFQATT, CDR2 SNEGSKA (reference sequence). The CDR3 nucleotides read TGCAGTGCTAGGTCAGGGGCAGAAAACAATGTGCAGTTCTTC. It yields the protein CSARSGAENNVQFF.

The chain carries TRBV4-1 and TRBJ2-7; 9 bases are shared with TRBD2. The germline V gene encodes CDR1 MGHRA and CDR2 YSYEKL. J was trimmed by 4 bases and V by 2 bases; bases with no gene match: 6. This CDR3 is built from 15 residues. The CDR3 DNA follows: TGCGCCAGCAGCCAACCCGGACTAGCGCAGTACGAGCAGTACTTC. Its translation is CASSQPGLAQYEQYF.

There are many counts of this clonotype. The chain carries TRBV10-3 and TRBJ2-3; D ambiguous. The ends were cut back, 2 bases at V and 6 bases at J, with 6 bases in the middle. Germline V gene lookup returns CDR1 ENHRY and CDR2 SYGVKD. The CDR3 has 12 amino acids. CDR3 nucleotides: TGTGCCATCAGTGAGAACGAGGATACGCAGTATTTT. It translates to CAISENEDTQYF.